This TCR beta chain was sequenced for a study of control samples from healthy donors and cancer patients. V lost 6 bases and J 3 bases, leaving 11 bases between the germline ends. The CDR3 runs 13 residues. The germline CDR1 and CDR2 sequences are LNHDA and SQIVND (reference sequence). Only in-frame clones appear in the TCRdb table, and some are missing; sequencing was by immunoSEQ multiplex PCR. The sample lists some 220,000 clones; roughly 94% were seen once. This clonotype was obtained from a man aged 50 to 60 in good health. The rearrangement joins TRBV19 to TRBJ1-1; D is uncertain. The sample taken for sequencing was blood. The CDR3: CASSRNYDTEAFF. In nucleotides, the CDR3 is TGTGCCAGTAGCCGAAACTACGACACTGAAGCTTTCTTT. Full variable domain (missing parts from reference TRBV19 and TRBJ1-1): DGGITQSPKYLFRKEGQNVTLSCEQNLNHDAMYWYRQDPGQGLRLIYYSQIVNDFQKGDIAEGYSVSREKKESFPLTVTSAQKNPTAFYLCASSRNYDTEAFFGQGTRLTVV.